Listed here are 10 T cell receptor beta chains from one sample, sequenced in a study of blood T cells in healthy people across ages. Then a second PCR, running about 6 to 12 cycles, was carried out with a sample-barcoded 5' primer and a J-beta primer mix. TCRdb re-analysed the 5' RACE reads in MiXCR, keeping a single row per CDR3 protein. The data hold hundreds of thousands of distinct CDR3 sequences, with 24% observed a single time. A further study also used this sample, focusing on T cells of mothers and their children.

Input material: blood. The source of these receptors is a boy aged 10-17 years in good health.

Notes on this clonotype: The junction and the germline gene differ at one end; a read error may be behind it. This chain links TRBV7-9 with TRBJ2-1; 9 nucleotides line up with TRBD2. The J call is uncertain, as TRBJ2-7 better fits the DNA end. The CDR3 consists of 16 residues. Per germline, CDR1 SEHNR and CDR2 FQNEAQ (reference sequence). The CDR3 DNA follows: TGTGCCGGCAGCTTAGTGGCTAGCGGGGTTCCCTACGAGCAGTACTTC. It is translated as CAGSLVASGVPYEQYF.

The CDR3 protein is CASSYSPLWPGQEYYEQYF. CDR3 sequence (DNA): TGTGCCAGCAGTTACTCGCCCTTATGGCCGGGACAGGAGTACTACGAGCAGTACTTC. The chain carries TRBV6-2 or TRBV6-3 and TRBJ2-7, with 8 bases that match TRBD1. Germline CDR1 MNHEY, CDR2 SVGEGT. V was pared by 0 bases and J by 3 bases, with 16 bases of the junction left unmatched. CDR3 length: 19 residues.

This clonotype appeared many times. V and J are TRBV28 and TRBJ2-1, with TRBD2 matching over 8 bases. V lost 4 bases and J lost 8; bases outside the gene matches: 7. The CDR3 runs 14 residues. In germline, CDR1 is MDHEN, CDR2 SYDVKM. CDR3 nucleotide sequence: TGTGCCAGCAGTTCAGCAGGACTAGCCCATGAGCAGTTCTTC. Its translation: CASSSAGLAHEQFF.

The rearrangement joins TRBV4-3 to TRBJ2-6, with D possibly TRBD1 on 6 matching bases. The CDR3 has 17 residues. CDR1 and CDR2 (germline): LGHNA, YSLEER. Trimming left V 3 bases short and J 0 bases short, with 12 bases between. The CDR3 protein is CASSQAWTASGANVLTF. The CDR3 bases are TGCGCCAGCAGCCAGGCCTGGACAGCCTCTGGGGCCAACGTCCTGACTTTC.

The chain links TRBV9 to TRBJ1-4; TRBD1 aligns across 7 bases. After removal of 0 bases from V and 7 bases from J, the junction contained 3 bases not matched to a gene. The CDR3 covers 14 residues. Germline CDR1 and CDR2: SGDLS and YYNGEE. CDR3 in amino acids: CASSVGTGVEKLFF. DNA of the CDR3: TGTGCCAGCAGCGTAGGTACAGGGGTTGAAAAACTGTTTTTT.

The CDR3 protein is CSVGKGQNTEAFF. CDR3 DNA: TGCAGCGTTGGTAAAGGACAGAACACTGAAGCTTTCTTT. V and J are TRBV29-1 and TRBJ1-1; D might be TRBD1 (5 bases). V was clipped by 4 bases and J by 1 base, with 10 bases between them. Germline CDR1 is SQVTM and CDR2 is ANQGSEA. The CDR3 runs to 13 residues.

The chain has TRBV7-9 and TRBJ2-5; D is perhaps TRBD2 (7 bases). Germline V CDR1 and CDR2: SEHNR, FQNEAQ (reference sequence). The ends were cut back, 7 bases at V and 3 bases at J, with 15 bases in the middle. This CDR3 region has 14 residues. The CDR3 nucleotides read TGTGCCAGCATCATGGGGGGGGCAAAAGAGACCCAGTACTTC. Translating gives CASIMGGAKETQYF.

This chain uses TRBV27 with TRBJ1-1, with a possible D match to TRBD1 (6 bases). The V end was cut by 2 bases, the J end by 4 bases, with 11 bases between. Germline V CDR1 and CDR2: MNHEY, SMNVEV (reference sequence). The CDR3 length is 14 residues. The CDR3 reads CASSLAGEGTEAFF. CDR3 DNA sequence: TGTGCCAGCAGTTTAGCAGGGGAGGGCACTGAAGCTTTCTTT.

The chain combines TRBV9 with TRBJ1-3; a possible D gene is TRBD1 (5 bases). In germline, CDR1 is SGDLS, CDR2 YYNGEE. This CDR3 has 16 residues. Trimming cost V 0 bases and J 2 bases, with 12 bases left between them. The CDR3: CASSVGDSTTGNTIYF. CDR3 DNA: TGTGCCAGCAGCGTAGGCGACAGTACAACTGGAAACACCATATATTTT.

This chain uses TRBV7-2 with TRBJ2-5; a weak D match, TRBD1 (5 bases). Germline CDR1 reads SGHTA; CDR2 reads FQGNSA. With 5 bases removed from V and 4 bases from J, the gap between germline ends came to 23 bases. The CDR3 is 17 amino acids. CDR3 residues: CASSLTPRVLRGETQYF. DNA of the CDR3: TGTGCCAGCAGCCTTACTCCAAGGGTCCTAAGGGGAGAGACCCAGTACTTC.